This passage covers 4 T cell receptor beta chains from one sample sequenced in a study of blood T cell repertoires in COVID-19. Here immunoSEQ multiplex PCR was the method, and the copy in TCRdb shows in-frame clones only, minus some. The profile covers about 160,000 clones, with about 83% appearing a single time and roughly 8.4% taken by the ten largest. The material sequenced was peripheral blood. The source is a man between 60 and 75 years old with acute or convalescent COVID-19.

This chain links TRBV18 with TRBJ2-1; 8 bases align to TRBD2. Trimming took 3 bases from V and 5 from J; bases not matched to a gene: 3. This CDR3 has 14 residues. Germline V gene lookup returns CDR1 KGHSH and CDR2 LQKENI. CDR3 residues: CASSPKRGNNEQFF. The CDR3 DNA is TGTGCCAGCTCACCTAAGCGGGGGAACAATGAGCAGTTCTTC.

This clone has ten or more counts. The chain couples TRBV12-3 or TRBV12-4 to TRBJ2-7; 10 bases are shared with TRBD1. This CDR3 contains 13 residues. With 1 base clipped from V and 6 bases from J, the junction kept 0 bases outside the gene matches. CDR3 amino acids: CASSLGTGGEQYF. In DNA, the CDR3 is TGTGCCAGCAGTTTAGGGACAGGGGGCGAGCAGTACTTC.

The chain uses TRBV10-3 and TRBJ2-3, with TRBD1 matching over 7 bases. CDR3 size: 13 residues. Germline V lookup: CDR1 ENHRY, CDR2 SYGVKD. Germline trimming cut 6 bases from V and 2 bases from J; bases unmatched to any gene: 2. The CDR3 region has the DNA TGTGCCATCAGAGACAGGGACACAGATACGCAGTATTTT. Translation gives CAIRDRDTDTQYF.

This clone was seen more than once but under ten times. The rearrangement joins TRBV6-5 to TRBJ1-3, with D possibly matching TRBD1 (5 bases). Per the germline V gene, CDR1 is MNHEY and CDR2 is SVGAGI. The V end lost 4 bases, the J end lost 0 bases, and 10 bases lay between the germline ends. This CDR3 contains 15 residues. This CDR3 reads CASSLDTDSGNTIYF. CDR3 DNA: TGTGCCAGCAGTTTGGACACAGACTCTGGAAACACCATATATTTT.